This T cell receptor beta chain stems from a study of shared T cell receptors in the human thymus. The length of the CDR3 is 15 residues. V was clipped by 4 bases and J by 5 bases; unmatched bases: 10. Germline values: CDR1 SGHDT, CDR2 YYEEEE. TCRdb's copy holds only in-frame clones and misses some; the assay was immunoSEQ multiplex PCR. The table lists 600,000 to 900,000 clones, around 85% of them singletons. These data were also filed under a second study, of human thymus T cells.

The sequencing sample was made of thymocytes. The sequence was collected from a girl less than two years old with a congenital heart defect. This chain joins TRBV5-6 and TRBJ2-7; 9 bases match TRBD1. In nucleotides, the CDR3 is TGTGCCAGCAGCGATCTTACAGGGGGCGAAGACGAGCAGTACTTC. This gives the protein CASSDLTGGEDEQYF.